What follows describes a single T cell receptor (beta chain). Antigen specificity is unknown. Germline assignment: CDR1 SGDLS and CDR2 YYNGEE. V was pared by 4 bases and J by 0 bases, with 11 bases of the junction left unmatched. The CDR3 spans 19 residues. This entry comes from a study of cytomegalovirus exposure and HLA in healthy donors. Study-wide results and caveats: In a later analysis, parvovirus B19, influenza, CMV and Epstein-Barr virus appeared linked to several top co-occurrence clusters. Rates of TCR association differed by HLA locus in a later analysis, with DRB1 highest and HLA-C lowest. Most CMV-associated TCR beta chains were later found to appear HLA-restricted. Presence/absence analyses assumed roughly uniform sequencing depth across donors.

In the PCR, 60 Vbeta and 13 Jbeta primers were used. Sequencing used immunoSEQ multiplex PCR; TCRdb keeps in-frame clones, though not all of them. The data contain 180,000 or so clones, around 80% of them seen just once; the ten biggest clones take up 1.2% to 1.5%. The receptor's source is a girl aged 10-17 years in good health and CMV-seropositive. Source material: PBMCs. V is TRBV9 and J is TRBJ2-1; 12 positions agree with TRBD2. In DNA, the CDR3 is TGTGCCAGCAGCCCCCGACTAGCGGGGGCGCCGGGCTCCTACAATGAGCAGTTCTTC. This gives the protein CASSPRLAGAPGSYNEQFF. The full variable domain, its missing parts supplied by reference TRBV9 and TRBJ2-1, is DSGVTQTPKHLITATGQRVTLRCSPRSGDLSVYWYQQSLDQGLQFLIQYYNGEERAKGNILERFSAQQFPDLHSELNLSSLELGDSALYFCASSPRLAGAPGSYNEQFFGPGTRLTVL.